This T cell receptor (beta chain) was captured in a study of blood T cell repertoires in COVID-19. About the study: Researchers got acute and convalescent COVID-19 samples from the United States, Italy and Spain. T cells, B-cell-depleted T cells, or PBMCs provided the cDNA or gDNA that served as material.

The CDR3 runs 14 residues. The J segment lost 1 base and the V segment lost 6 bases, leaving 4 bases of the junction unmatched. CDR1 SGHTA and CDR2 FQGNSA come from the germline V gene. In the authors' workflow: Amplification from reference gene primers served as the basis for estimated nucleated cell counts. The data were produced by immunoSEQ multiplex PCR, yet TCRdb's version contains in-frame clones alone and is incomplete. Clone size and the V and J calls come from that table; the DNA yielded D and trimming. This sample carries about 90,000 clones, approximately 90% of them seen once, and the ten largest clones take around 5%.

This chain connects TRBV7-2 to TRBJ1-2, with 8 bases that match TRBD1. The sample taken for sequencing was peripheral blood. The clonotype was recovered from a man aged 50 or older with acute or convalescent COVID-19. DNA of the CDR3: TGTGCCAGCAGTCCCGGACAGGGTAACTATGGCTACACCTTC. Its protein is CASSPGQGNYGYTF.